Each of the 6 T cell receptor beta chains below was sequenced from the same sample in a study of blood T cell repertoires in COVID-19. This table comes from immunoSEQ multiplex PCR, and its TCRdb copy is limited to in-frame clones, with some not included. This sample carries some 500,000 clones, 85% to 90% of them seen once, and the ten largest clones take approximately 1.8%. The sample was PBMCs or T cells enriched from blood (not recorded which). These receptor sequences come from a woman between 40 and 50 years old who had recovered from COVID-19.

This rearrangement joins TRBV19 to TRBJ1-3, with 7 bases lining up with TRBD1. Germline trimming cut 5 bases from V and 1 base from J; bases unmatched to any gene: 5. Germline CDR1 and CDR2: LNHDA and SQIVND (reference sequence). This CDR3 is built from 15 residues. The CDR3 nucleotides read TGTGCCAGTAGTGCCCGGGGACAGTCTGGAAACACCATATATTTT. This translates into CASSARGQSGNTIYF.

The J gene is TRBJ2-1, the V gene TRBV28; 8 positions agree with TRBD2. In germline, CDR1 is MDHEN, CDR2 SYDVKM. V lost 3 bases, J lost 14 bases, and 12 bases stayed unmatched. The CDR3 length is 14 residues. CDR3: CASSFGQREPVKFF. The CDR3 DNA follows: TGTGCCAGCAGTTTTGGTCAGCGGGAGCCAGTTAAGTTCTTC.

The V call is TRBV7-6, the J call TRBJ2-5; tentatively, D is TRBD2 (6 bases). Between the trimmed V and J ends, which lost 4 bases and 5 bases, there was a span of 17 bases. From germline, CDR1 is SGHVS and CDR2 FNYEAQ. The length of the CDR3 is 15 residues. The CDR3 protein is CASSSGLRGPETQYF. CDR3 DNA sequence: TGTGCCAGCAGCTCGGGACTTCGAGGCCCTGAGACCCAGTACTTC.

V is TRBV5-4 and J is TRBJ1-2; the D gene is possibly TRBD1 (6 bases). Germline lookup yields CDR1 SGHNT and CDR2 YYREEE (reference sequence). The CDR3 is made up of 16 amino acids. V lost 7 bases and J lost 1, with 20 bases in between. CDR3 sequence reads: CASAEVQGRVNYGYTF. As DNA, the CDR3 is TGTGCCAGCGCCGAGGTCCAGGGGAGGGTTAACTATGGCTACACCTTC.

The genes are TRBV19 and TRBJ1-3; D possibly corresponds to TRBD1 (6 bases). Germline V CDR1 and CDR2: LNHDA, SQIVND (reference sequence). The CDR3 runs 15 residues. V lost 5 bases and J 0 bases, leaving 11 bases between the germline ends. The CDR3 coding sequence is TGTGCCAGTAGTGATACAGGGAGCTCTGGAAACACCATATATTTT. Translation gives CASSDTGSSGNTIYF. Full variable domain (rest looked up from reference TRBV19 and TRBJ1-3): DGGITQSPKYLFRKEGQNVTLSCEQNLNHDAMYWYRQDPGQGLRLIYYSQIVNDFQKGDIAEGYSVSREKKESFPLTVTSAQKNPTAFYLCASSDTGSSGNTIYFGEGSWLTVV.

The chain links TRBV27 to TRBJ2-7; a weak D match, TRBD1 (6 bases). CDR3 length: 13 residues. Germline V gene lookup returns CDR1 MNHEY and CDR2 SMNVEV (reference sequence). V lost 2 bases and J 7 bases, leaving 12 bases between the germline ends. The CDR3 reads CASSLKQGLEQYF. The CDR3 coding sequence is TGTGCCAGCAGTTTAAAACAGGGCTTGGAGCAGTACTTC.